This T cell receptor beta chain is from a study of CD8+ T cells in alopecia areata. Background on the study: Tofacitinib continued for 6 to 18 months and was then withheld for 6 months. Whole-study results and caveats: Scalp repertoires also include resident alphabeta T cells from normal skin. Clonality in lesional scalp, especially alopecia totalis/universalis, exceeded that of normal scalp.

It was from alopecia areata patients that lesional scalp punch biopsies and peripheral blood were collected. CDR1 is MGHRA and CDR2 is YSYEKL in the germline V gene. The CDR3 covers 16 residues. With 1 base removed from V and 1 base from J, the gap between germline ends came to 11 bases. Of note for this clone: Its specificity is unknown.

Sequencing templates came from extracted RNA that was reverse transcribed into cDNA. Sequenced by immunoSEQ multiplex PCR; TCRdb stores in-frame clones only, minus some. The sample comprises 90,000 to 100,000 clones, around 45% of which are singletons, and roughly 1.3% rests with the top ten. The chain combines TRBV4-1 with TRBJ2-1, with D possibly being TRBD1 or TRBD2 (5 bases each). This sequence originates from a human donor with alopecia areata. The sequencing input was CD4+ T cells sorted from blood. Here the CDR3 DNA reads TGCGCCAGCAGCCAAGTAGCGTCAGGGTCCTACAATGAGCAGTTCTTC. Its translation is CASSQVASGSYNEQFF.